This T cell receptor beta chain is drawn from a study of CD8+CD57+ T cells in acquired aplastic anemia. On the study more broadly: Sorting CD4+ and CD8+ cells gave DNA averaging around 3 ug.

Per germline, CDR1 SGHKS and CDR2 YYEKEE (reference sequence). Trimming removed 0 bases at V and 4 bases at J, with 13 bases between. The CDR3 covers 15 residues. TCR beta VDJ and CDR3 profiles were obtained from a genomic DNA template. In TCRdb, the reads were re-called with MiXCR into one record per CDR3 protein. Counted here are about 170,000 distinct CDR3 sequences, 40% to 55% occurring once; the ten biggest clones make up 0.85% to 1.2%. Study results and limitations: Shared by patients and controls, 25 to 30 CD8+ CDR3s were abundant in patients. Patients showed no significant difference from controls in CD8+ Simpson's diversity.

Before being chosen for sequencing, patients had shown CD8+CD57+ cell expansion by flow cytometry. In all patients, the disease was severe acquired aplastic anemia. At least ten counts were recorded for this clonotype. Antigen: not known. The clonotype originates from a human donor with aplastic anemia. The chain uses TRBV5-5 and TRBJ1-1; possible D gene TRBD1, 5 bases. Sequencing was performed on sorted CD4+, CD8+, or CD8+CD57+ T cells (not recorded which) from PBMCs. The DNA of the CDR3 is TGTGCCAGCAGCTTGGGGGCCGGGACCCTCACTGAAGCTTTCTTT. Translation gives CASSLGAGTLTEAFF.